This T cell receptor (beta chain) emerged from a study of early T cells in non-severe SARS-CoV-2 infection. Study context: With bulk RNA from unsorted whole blood as input, sequencing yielded unpaired chains. Whole-study results and caveats: In VDJdb matching, anti-spike CD8 responses were favored while private and CD4 specificities went missing.

This clonotype was detected a few times. The antigen is unknown. In germline, CDR1 is MGHDK, CDR2 SYGVNS. V gave up 0 bases and J gave up 3 bases; unmatched junction bases: 8. The CDR3 extends over 17 amino acids. Attachment of unique molecular identifiers was made to individual cDNA molecules. MiXCR, applied by TCRdb to the 5' RACE reads, yields one record per CDR3 protein. The table includes 36,000 or so distinct CDR3 sequences, 3.5% to 5% detected once. The rearrangement uses TRBV25-1 and TRBJ2-5; 9 nucleotides line up with TRBD2. The receptor's source is an adult who was a healthcare worker with PCR-confirmed SARS-CoV-2 infection or an uninfected control (not recorded which). Sequencing was carried out using whole blood. The CDR3 nucleotides are TGTGCCAGCAGTGAATATCCCCCACAGCGGGGGGAAGAGACCCAGTACTTC. It codes for CASSEYPPQRGEETQYF. Variable domain in full (rest from reference TRBV25-1 and TRBJ2-5): EADIYQTPRYLVIGTGKKITLECSQTMGHDKMYWYQQDPGMELHLIHYSYGVNSTEKGDLSSESTVSRIRTEHFPLTLESARPSHTSQYLCASSEYPPQRGEETQYFGPGTRLLVL.